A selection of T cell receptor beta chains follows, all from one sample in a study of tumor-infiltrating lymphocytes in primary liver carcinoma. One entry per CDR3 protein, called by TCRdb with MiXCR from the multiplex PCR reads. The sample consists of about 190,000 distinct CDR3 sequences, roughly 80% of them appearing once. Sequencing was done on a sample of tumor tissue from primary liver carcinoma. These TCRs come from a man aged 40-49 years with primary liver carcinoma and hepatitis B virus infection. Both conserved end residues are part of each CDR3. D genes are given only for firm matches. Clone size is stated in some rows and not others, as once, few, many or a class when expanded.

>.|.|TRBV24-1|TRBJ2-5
CATSDPRTKETQYF
TGTGCCACCAGTGATCCCAGGACAAAAGAAACCCAGTACTTC
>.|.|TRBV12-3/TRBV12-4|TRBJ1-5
CASSFRGTRYSNQSQHF
TGTGCCAGCAGTTTCCGTGGGACACGCTATAGCAATCAGTCCCAGCATTTT
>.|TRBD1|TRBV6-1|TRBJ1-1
CAGPRTGGTEAFF
TGTGCCGGCCCCAGGACAGGTGGCACTGAAGCTTTCTTT
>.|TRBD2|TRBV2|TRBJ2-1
CASSEGGGYHNEQFF
TGTGCCAGCAGTGAGGGGGGAGGGTACCACAATGAGCAGTTCTTC
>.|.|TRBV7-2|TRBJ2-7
CASSPRCGEQYF
TGTGCGAGCAGCCCAAGATGTGGCGAGCAGTATTTC
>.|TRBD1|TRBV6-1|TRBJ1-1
CASNRGQGGTEAFF
TGTGCTAGCAATCGCGGACAGGGAGGCACTGAAGCTTTCTTT
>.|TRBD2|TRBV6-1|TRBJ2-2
CASKYTSGKRTGELLF
TGTGCCAGCAAATATACTAGCGGGAAACGGACCGGGGAGCTGCTTTTT
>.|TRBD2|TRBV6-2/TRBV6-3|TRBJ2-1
CASRPGTSGRTNEQFF
TGTGCCAGCAGACCAGGGACTAGCGGGAGGACCAATGAGCAGTTCTTC
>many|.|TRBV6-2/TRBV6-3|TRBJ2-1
CASTNGGEQFF
TGTGCCAGCACCAATGGAGGAGAGCAGTTCTTC
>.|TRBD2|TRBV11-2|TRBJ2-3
CASSSLAGVSTDTQYF
TGTGCCAGCAGCTCGTTAGCGGGAGTCAGCACAGACACGCAGTATTTT
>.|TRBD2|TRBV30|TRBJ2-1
CAWSSGRWLNDQFF
TGTGCCTGGAGTAGCGGGAGATGGTTAAATGACCAGTTCTTC
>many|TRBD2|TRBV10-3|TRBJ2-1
CAIRWTSGDNEQFF
TGTGCCATCAGATGGACTAGCGGGGACAATGAGCAGTTCTTC
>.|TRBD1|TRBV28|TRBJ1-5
CASRLTGASQPQRF
TGTGCCAGCAGGTTGACAGGGGCTTCCCAGCCCCAGCGTTTT
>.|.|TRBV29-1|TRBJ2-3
CNDAGVDGRNTDTQYF
TGCAACGACGCTGGAGTGGACGGACGTAACACAGATACGCAGTATTTT
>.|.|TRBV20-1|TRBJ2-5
CSAKDPRQETQYF
TGCAGTGCTAAAGACCCTAGACAGGAGACTCAGTACTTC
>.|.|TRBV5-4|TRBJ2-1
CASSLIMGESYNEQFF
TGTGCCAGCAGCTTGATTATGGGGGAGTCTTACAATGAGCAATTCTTC
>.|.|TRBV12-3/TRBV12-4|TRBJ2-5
CASRGGTVQASQYF
TGTGCCAGCAGGGGAGGGACAGTACAAGCGTCCCAGTACTTC
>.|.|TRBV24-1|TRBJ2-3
CATSGRGTSSTYTQYF
TGTGCCACCAGTGGGAGGGGAACGTCTAGCACATATACGCAGTATTTT
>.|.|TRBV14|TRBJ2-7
CANSQEFYEQYF
TGTGCCAACAGCCAAGAATTCTACGAGCAGTACTTC
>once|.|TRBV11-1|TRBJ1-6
CASIRTRVSPLQF
TGTGCCAGCATCCGGACACGGGTTTCACCCCTCCAATTT
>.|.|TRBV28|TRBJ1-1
CAAIPGQNTEAFF
TGTGCCGCTATACCGGGACAGAACACTGAAGCTTTCTTT
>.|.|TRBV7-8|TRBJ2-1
CASSFGGRESNEQFF
TGTGCAAGCAGCTTTGGGGGGCGGGAGTCCAATGAGCAGTTCTTC
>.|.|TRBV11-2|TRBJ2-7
CTSSLQWTRENERYF
TGTACCAGCAGCTTACAATGGACAAGGGAAAACGAGCGGTACTTC
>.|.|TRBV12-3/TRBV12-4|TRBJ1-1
CASSFSQGNMNTEAIF
TGTGCCAGCAGTTTCAGTCAGGGGAACATGAACACTGAAGCTATCTTT
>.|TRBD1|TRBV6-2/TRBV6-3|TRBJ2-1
CASKGTGDHNEQFF
TGTGCCAGCAAAGGGACAGGGGATCACAATGAGCAATTCTTC
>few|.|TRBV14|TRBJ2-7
CASIRTMGSQYF
TGTGCCAGCATCCGCACTATGGGTTCGCAGTACTTC
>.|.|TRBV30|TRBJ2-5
CALNTGGAETKYF
TGTGCCTTAAACACAGGGGGGGCGGAGACCAAGTACTTC
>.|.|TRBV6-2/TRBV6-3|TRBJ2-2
CASSCTKTGELFF
TGTGCCAGCAGCTGCACTAAAACCGGGGAACTGTTTTTT
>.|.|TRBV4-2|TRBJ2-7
CANSQCYEGEQYF
TGTGCCAACAGCCAGTGTTACGAGGGGGAGCAGTACTTC
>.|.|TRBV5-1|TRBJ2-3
CISSVWGRDTQYF
TGCATCAGCAGCGTGTGGGGAAGGGATACGCAGTATTTT
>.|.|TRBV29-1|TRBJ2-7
CSVREPGTYEQYF
TGCAGCGTTAGGGAACCTGGAACCTACGAGCAGTACTTC
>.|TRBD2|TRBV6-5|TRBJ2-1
CARRYRTSGRADEQFF
TGTGCCAGGAGGTACCGGACTAGCGGGAGGGCCGACGAGCAGTTCTTC
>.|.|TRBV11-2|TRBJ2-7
CVSSSNRNSYEQYF
TGTGTCAGCAGCTCTAACAGGAATTCCTACGAGCAATACTTC
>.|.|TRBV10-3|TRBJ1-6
CAISGASGGASNNSHPHF
TGTGCCATCAGTGGGGCGAGCGGGGGTGCGTCTAATAATTCACACCCCCACTTT
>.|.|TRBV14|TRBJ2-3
CDSRRGYTDTQYF
TGTGACAGCAGACGAGGATATACAGATACGCAGTATTTT
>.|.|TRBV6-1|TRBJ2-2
CAITQSVNTGNLFF
TGTGCCATCACTCAATCAGTGAACACCGGGAATCTGTTTTTT
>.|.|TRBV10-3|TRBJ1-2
CAMSESTGLSAYGYTF
TGTGCCATGAGTGAGTCAACAGGGCTCTCAGCCTATGGTTACACCTTC
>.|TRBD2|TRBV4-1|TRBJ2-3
CACRQETSGSADTQYF
TGCGCCTGCAGACAAGAAACTAGCGGGAGTGCAGATACGCAGTATTTT
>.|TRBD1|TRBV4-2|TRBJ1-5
CAGSQEKGGGVSNQSQHF
TGTGCCGGCAGCCAAGAAAAAGGAGGGGGCGTAAGCAATCAGTCCCAGCATTTT
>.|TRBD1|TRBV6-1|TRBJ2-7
CGRSTGTGPYEQYF
TGTGGCAGAAGTACCGGGACAGGGCCCTACGAGCAGTACTTC
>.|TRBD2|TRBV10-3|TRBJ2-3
CAISGPRTSGRVDTDTQYF
TGTGCCATCAGTGGACCCCGGACTAGCGGGAGGGTAGACACAGATACGCAATATTTT
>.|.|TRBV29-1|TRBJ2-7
CSVVDTPGEQYF
TGTAGCGTTGTGGACACACCCGGCGAGCAGTACTTC
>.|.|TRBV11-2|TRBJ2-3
CTSSLDLTSDTQYF
TGTACCAGCAGCTTGGACTTGACGTCGGACACGCAGTATTTT
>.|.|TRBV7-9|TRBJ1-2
CASSLDQLNYGYTF
TGTGCCAGCAGTTTAGATCAGCTTAACTATGGCTACACCTTC
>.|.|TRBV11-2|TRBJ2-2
CVSAGQSNAGELFF
TGTGTCAGCGCGGGTCAGTCGAACGCCGGGGAGCTGTTTTTT
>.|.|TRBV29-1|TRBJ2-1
CSVDLSRAKNNEQFF
TGCAGTGTTGATCTTTCTAGGGCCAAAAACAATGAGCAGTTCTTC